This T cell receptor (beta chain) was observed in a study of T cell changes during pregnancy in multiple sclerosis. Sequenced by immunoSEQ multiplex PCR; TCRdb stores in-frame clones only, minus some. This sample has about 100,000 clones; 80% to 95% occur once, and the top ten carry about 1.8%. V lost 4 bases, J lost 5 bases, and 5 bases stayed unmatched. Germline V gene data show CDR1 as GTSNPN and CDR2 as SVGIG (reference sequence). The CDR3 runs 12 residues. This clonotype was obtained from a female donor with multiple sclerosis, enrolled in a pregnancy study. J is TRBJ2-7 and V is TRBV30; the match to TRBD2 covers 7 bases. The sequencing used peripheral blood, collected after pregnancy. Here the CDR3 DNA reads TGTGCCTGGAAGGGAGGGGACCACGAGCAGTACTTC. This codes for CAWKGGDHEQYF.